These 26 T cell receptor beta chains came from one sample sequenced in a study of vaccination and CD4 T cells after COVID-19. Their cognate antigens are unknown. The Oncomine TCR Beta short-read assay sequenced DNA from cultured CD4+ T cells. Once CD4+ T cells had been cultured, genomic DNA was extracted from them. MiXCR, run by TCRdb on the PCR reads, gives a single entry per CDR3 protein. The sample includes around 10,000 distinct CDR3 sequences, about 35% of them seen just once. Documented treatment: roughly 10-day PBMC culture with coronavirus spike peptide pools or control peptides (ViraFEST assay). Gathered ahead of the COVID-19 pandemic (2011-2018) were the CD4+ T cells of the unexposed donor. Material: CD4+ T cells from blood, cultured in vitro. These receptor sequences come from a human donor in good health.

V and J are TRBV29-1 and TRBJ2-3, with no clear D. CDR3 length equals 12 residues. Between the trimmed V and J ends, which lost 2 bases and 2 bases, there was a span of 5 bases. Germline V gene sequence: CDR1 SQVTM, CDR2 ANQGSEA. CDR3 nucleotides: TGCAGCGTTGAACGGGTCACAGATACGCAGTATTTT. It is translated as CSVERVTDTQYF.

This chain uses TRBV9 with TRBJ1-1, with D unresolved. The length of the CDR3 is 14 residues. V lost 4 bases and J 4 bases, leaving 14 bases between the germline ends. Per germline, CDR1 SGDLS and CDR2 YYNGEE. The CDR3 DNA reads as TGTGCCAGCAGCCAAAGCTTCGGCGGCACTGAAGCTTTCTTT. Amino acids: CASSQSFGGTEAFF.

This CDR3 is CASSFSGAQETQYF. The CDR3 region has the DNA TGTGCCAGCAGCTTTTCGGGGGCACAAGAGACCCAGTACTTC. The V and J genes are TRBV7-3 and TRBJ2-5; possibly TRBD1 or TRBD2 for D (6 bases each). V lost 3 bases and J 2 bases, leaving 10 bases between the germline ends. The CDR3 runs to 14 residues. CDR1 and CDR2 from the germline V gene are SGHTA and FQGTGA. The full variable domain, its missing parts supplied by reference TRBV7-3 and TRBJ2-5, is GAGVSQTPSNKVTEKGKYVELRCDPISGHTALYWYRQSLGQGPEFLIYFQGTGAADDSGLPNDRFFAVRPEGSVSTLKIQRTERGDSAVYLCASSFSGAQETQYFGPGTRLLVL.

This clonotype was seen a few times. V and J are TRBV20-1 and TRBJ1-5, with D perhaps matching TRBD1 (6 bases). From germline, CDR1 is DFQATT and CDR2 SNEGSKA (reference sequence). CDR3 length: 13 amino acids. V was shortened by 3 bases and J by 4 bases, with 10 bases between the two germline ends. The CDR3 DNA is TGCAGTGCTAGTCAGGACAGTAATCAGCCCCAGCATTTT. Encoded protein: CSASQDSNQPQHF.

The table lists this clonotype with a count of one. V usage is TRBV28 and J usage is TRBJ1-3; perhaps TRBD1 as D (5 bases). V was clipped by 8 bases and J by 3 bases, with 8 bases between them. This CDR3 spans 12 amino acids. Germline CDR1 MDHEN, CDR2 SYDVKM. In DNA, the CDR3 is TGTGCCAGCGGGACCCATGGAAACACCATATATTTT. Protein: CASGTHGNTIYF. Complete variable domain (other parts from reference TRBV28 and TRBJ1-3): DVKVTQSSRYLVKRTGEKVFLECVQDMDHENMFWYRQDPGLGLRLIYFSYDVKMKEKGDIPEGYSVSREKKERFSLILESASTNQTSMYLCASGTHGNTIYFGEGSWLTVV.

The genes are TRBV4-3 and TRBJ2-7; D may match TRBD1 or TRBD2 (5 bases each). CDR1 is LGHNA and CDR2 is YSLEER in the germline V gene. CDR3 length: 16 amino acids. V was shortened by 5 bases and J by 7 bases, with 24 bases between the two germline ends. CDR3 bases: TGCGCCAGCAGCGGACGGGCCGGGACCCCACCTTTTGAGCAGTACTTC. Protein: CASSGRAGTPPFEQYF.

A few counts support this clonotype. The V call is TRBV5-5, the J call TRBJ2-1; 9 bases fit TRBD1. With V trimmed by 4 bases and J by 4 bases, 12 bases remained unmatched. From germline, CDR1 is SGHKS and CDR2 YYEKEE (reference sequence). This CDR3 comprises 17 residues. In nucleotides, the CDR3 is TGTGCCAGCAGCGGGCGGTGGCGGGACAGGGTATACAATGAGCAGTTCTTC. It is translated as CASSGRWRDRVYNEQFF.

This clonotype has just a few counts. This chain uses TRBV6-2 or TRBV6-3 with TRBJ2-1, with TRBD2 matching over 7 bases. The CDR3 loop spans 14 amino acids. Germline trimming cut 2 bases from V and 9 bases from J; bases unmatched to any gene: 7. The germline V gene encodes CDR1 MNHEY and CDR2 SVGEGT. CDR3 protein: CASSYGREGGEQFF. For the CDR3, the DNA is TGTGCCAGCAGTTACGGGAGGGAGGGCGGTGAGCAGTTCTTC.

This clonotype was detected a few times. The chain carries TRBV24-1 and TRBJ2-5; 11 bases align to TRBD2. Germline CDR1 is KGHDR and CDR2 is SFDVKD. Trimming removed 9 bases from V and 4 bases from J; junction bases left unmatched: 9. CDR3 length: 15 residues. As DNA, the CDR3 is TGTGCCACCGGGAAGACTAGCGGGGCGAGAGAGACCCAGTACTTC. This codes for CATGKTSGARETQYF.

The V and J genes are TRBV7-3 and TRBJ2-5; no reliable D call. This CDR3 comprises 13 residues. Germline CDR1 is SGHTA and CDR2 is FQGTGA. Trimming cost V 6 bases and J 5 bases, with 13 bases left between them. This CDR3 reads CASRSQVGETQYF. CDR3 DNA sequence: TGTGCCAGCAGATCCCAGGTCGGGGAGACCCAGTACTTC.

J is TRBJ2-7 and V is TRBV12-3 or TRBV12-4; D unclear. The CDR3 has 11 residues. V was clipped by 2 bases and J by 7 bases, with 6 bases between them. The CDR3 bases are TGTGCCAGCAGTTTACGAGAAGAGCAGTACTTC. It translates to CASSLREEQYF.

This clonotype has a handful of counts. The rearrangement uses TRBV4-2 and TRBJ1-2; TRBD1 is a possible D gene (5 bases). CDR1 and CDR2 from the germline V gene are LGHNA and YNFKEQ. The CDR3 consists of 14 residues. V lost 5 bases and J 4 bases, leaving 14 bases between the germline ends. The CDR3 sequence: CASSTTAGSYGYTF. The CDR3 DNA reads TGTGCCAGCAGCACTACTGCAGGGAGCTATGGCTACACCTTC.

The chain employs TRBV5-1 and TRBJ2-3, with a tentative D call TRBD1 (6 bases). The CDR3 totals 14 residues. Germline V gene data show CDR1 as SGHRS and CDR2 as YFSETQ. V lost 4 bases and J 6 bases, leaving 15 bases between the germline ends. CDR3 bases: TGCGCCAGCAGCGGCTCGGCAGGGGAGGATACGCAGTATTTT. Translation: CASSGSAGEDTQYF.

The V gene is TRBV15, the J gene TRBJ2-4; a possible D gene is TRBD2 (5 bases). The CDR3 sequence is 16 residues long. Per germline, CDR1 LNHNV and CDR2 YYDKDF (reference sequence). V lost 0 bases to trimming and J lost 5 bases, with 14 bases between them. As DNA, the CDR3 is TGTGCCACCAGCAGAGATAGGGCTAGCCCTCAAAACATTCAGTACTTC. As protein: CATSRDRASPQNIQYF.

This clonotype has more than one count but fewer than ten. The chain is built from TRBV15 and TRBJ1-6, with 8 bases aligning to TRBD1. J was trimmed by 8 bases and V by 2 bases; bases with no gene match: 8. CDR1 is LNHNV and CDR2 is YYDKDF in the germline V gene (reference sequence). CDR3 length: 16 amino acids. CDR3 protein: CATSRPTGGRDSPLHF. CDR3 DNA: TGTGCCACCAGCAGACCCACAGGGGGGAGGGATTCACCCCTCCACTTT. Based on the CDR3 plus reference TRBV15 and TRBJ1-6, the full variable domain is DAMVIQNPRYQVTQFGKPVTLSCSQTLNHNVMYWYQQKSSQAPKLLFHYYDKDFNNEADTPDNFQSRRPNTSFCFLDIRSPGLGDTAMYLCATSRPTGGRDSPLHFGNGTRLTVT.

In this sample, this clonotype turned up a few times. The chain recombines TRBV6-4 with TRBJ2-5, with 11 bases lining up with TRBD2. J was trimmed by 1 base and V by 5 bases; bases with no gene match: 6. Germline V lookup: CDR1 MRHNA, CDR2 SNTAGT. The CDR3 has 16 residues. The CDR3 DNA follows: TGTGCCAGCAGTCCCTCTACTAGCGGGGGCCAAGAGACCCAGTACTTC. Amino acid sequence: CASSPSTSGGQETQYF.

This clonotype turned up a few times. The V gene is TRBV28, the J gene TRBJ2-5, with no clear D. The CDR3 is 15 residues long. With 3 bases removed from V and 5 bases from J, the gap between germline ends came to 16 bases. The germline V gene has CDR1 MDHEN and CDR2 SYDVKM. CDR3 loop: CASSFGQTRWETQYF. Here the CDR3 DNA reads TGTGCCAGCAGTTTCGGCCAGACGCGGTGGGAGACCCAGTACTTC. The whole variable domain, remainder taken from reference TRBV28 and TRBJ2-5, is DVKVTQSSRYLVKRTGEKVFLECVQDMDHENMFWYRQDPGLGLRLIYFSYDVKMKEKGDIPEGYSVSREKKERFSLILESASTNQTSMYLCASSFGQTRWETQYFGPGTRLLVL.

The CDR3 loop reads CASSYDSGRLYEQYF. The CDR3 DNA reads TGTGCCAGCAGTTACGACAGCGGGAGGTTGTACGAGCAGTACTTC. The chain uses TRBV6-5 and TRBJ2-7; the match to TRBD2 covers 9 bases. V was clipped by 2 bases and J by 4 bases; unmatched bases: 6. The CDR3 loop spans 15 amino acids. The V gene's germline CDR1 is MNHEY and CDR2 SVGAGI.

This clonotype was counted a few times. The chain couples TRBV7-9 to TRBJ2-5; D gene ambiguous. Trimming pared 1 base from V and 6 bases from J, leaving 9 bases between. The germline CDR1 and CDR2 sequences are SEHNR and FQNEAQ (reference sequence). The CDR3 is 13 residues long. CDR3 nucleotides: TGTGCCAGCAGCTTAGGCCAACAGAAGACCCAGTACTTC. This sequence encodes CASSLGQQKTQYF.

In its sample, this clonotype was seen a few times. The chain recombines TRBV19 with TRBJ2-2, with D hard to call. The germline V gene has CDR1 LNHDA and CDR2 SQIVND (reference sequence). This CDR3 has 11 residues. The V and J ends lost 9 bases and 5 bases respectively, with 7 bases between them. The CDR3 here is CASTDTGELFF. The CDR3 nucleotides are TGTGCCAGCACGGATACCGGGGAGCTGTTTTTT.

The CDR3: CASSPAGQSNQPQHF. CDR3 DNA sequence: TGTGCCAGCTCACCAGCAGGGCAAAGCAATCAGCCCCAGCATTTT. The chain combines TRBV18 with TRBJ1-5, with a weak D call TRBD1 (5 bases). The CDR3 runs to 15 residues. Per germline, CDR1 KGHSH and CDR2 LQKENI. With 2 bases removed from V and 1 base from J, the gap between germline ends came to 9 bases.

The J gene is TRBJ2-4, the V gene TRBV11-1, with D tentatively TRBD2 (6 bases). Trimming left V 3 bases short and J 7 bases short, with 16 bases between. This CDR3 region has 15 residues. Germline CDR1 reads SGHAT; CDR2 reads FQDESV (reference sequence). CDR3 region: CASSFGSGERNIQYF. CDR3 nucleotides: TGTGCCAGCAGCTTCGGGAGTGGGGAAAGGAACATTCAGTACTTC.

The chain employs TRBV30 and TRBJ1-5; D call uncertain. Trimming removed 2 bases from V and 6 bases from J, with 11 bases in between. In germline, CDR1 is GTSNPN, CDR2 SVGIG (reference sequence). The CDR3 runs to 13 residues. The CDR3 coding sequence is TGTGCCTGGAGTATCTCGGCAGGTCAGCCCCAGCATTTT. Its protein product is CAWSISAGQPQHF.

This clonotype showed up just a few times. The CDR3 nucleotides are TGCGCCAGCAGTGAGCGCCGGGGGAGGGGGCGAACTGAAGCTTTCTTT. Protein sequence: CASSERRGRGRTEAFF. The chain recombines TRBV10-2 with TRBJ1-1; 7 positions match TRBD1. CDR3 length: 16 amino acids. The V gene end was trimmed by 2 bases and the J gene end by 5 bases; junction bases not matched to a gene: 11. Germline CDR1 WSHSY, CDR2 SAAADI.

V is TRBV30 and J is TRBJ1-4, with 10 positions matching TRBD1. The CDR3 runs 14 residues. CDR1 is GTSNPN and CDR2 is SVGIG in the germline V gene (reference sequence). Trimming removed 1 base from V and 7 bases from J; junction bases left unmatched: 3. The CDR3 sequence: CAWSGDRGGEKLFF. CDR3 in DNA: TGTGCCTGGAGTGGGGACAGGGGAGGTGAAAAACTGTTTTTT.

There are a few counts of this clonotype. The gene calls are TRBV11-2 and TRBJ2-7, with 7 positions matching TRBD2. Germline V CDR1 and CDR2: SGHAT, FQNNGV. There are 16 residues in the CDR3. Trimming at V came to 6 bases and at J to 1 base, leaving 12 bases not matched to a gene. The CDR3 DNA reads TGTGCCAGCAGTTCAGGGTTCGCGGGAGTATCCTACGAGCAGTACTTC. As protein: CASSSGFAGVSYEQYF.